The present T cell receptor (beta chain) was sequenced within a study of cytomegalovirus exposure and HLA in healthy donors (dated by TCRdb to the late 2010s). Describing the broader study: In an earlier analysis of 587 of the donors, approximately 300 Gb of sequence data and just under 120 million unique TCR beta sequences from 180 million or so T cells were reported. An early release that covered about 600 HLA-typed donors contained around 330 gigabases of sequencing data and 65 million to 100 million unique TCR sequences. Of the roughly 430 genotyped donors, roughly 85% fell in the genetic ancestry cluster associated with self-reported Caucasian donors. The study was designed to test whether signatures of past pathogen exposure could be identified by cataloging public T cell receptors. The T cell repertoires of some 700 subjects were profiled by immunosequencing and related to cytomegalovirus serostatus. Along with the roughly 670-subject first cohort, a separate validation cohort of over a hundred different subjects was used. High-throughput TCR immunosequencing, statistical association of individual TCRs with disease status, and machine learning were combined to predict cytomegalovirus infection status. A later analysis re-examined previously published TCR beta repertoires from more than 650 donors and added high-resolution HLA genotyping to investigate patterns of TCR occurrence. The later analysis used no new phenotypic data to find candidate immune exposures, relying instead on TCR beta sequences and their occurrence across donors. An earlier analysis of around 580 of the donors used high-throughput TCR beta sequencing to judge whether each TCR beta V gene segment behaved as functional or pseudogenic. Donor age, sex, ethnicity and CMV serostatus were compiled alongside the repertoire data. Genome-wide SNP genotypes for about 55% of the 666 donors were used in a later genetic analysis, which treated that subset as a discovery cohort. Every repertoire in the discovery cohort had been generated on one and the same sequencing platform. HLA typing included class I and class II loci at four-digit resolution. The number of donors typed differed by locus, with about 629-640 for A, B, C, DRB1 and DQB1, around 500 for DQA1, over 600 for DPA1, and around 430 for DPB1. About five DR-DQ haplotypes were handled as single units for association and clustering because linkage in the cohort was strong. Among a few hundred genotyped donors of the cohort, an average of around 240,000 unique TCR beta nucleotide sequences were sequenced per donor, roughly a sixth of them non-productive.

The library was prepared using the immunoSEQ multiplex PCR assay. The multiplex PCR relied on a mix of 60 forward primers for TCR Vbeta segments and 13 reverse primers for TCR Jbeta segments. A multiplex PCR assay on genomic DNA amplified the CDR3 region of rearranged TCR beta genes. The Illumina HiSeq System was used to sequence the amplified TCR beta libraries as 87-base-pair reads. In the original analysis: A later analysis tallied 75 million to 85 million unique TCR beta chains across the roughly 610 repertoires, and roughly 11 million of those chains were shared by two or more donors. Raw reads were error-corrected and collapsed into unique sequences by a nearest-neighbor algorithm in which closely related sequences were merged to remove PCR and sequencing errors. To assign V, D and J gene segments, CDR3 sequences were aligned to IMGT reference sequences. For a sequence to be retained, a match of at least six nucleotides to both a V gene segment and a J gene segment was required. Rearrangements were called productive when the CDR3 lacked stop codons and stayed in frame with V and J; all others were non-productive. CDR3 was defined according to IMGT convention as the region running from the second conserved V-encoded cysteine to the conserved J-encoded phenylalanine. In an earlier analysis of just under 600 of the donors, sequences lacking an unambiguous match to a single V gene segment were excluded. In an earlier analysis of 587 of the donors, V segments were called functional above 56.7% productive rearrangements and were called segregating when the between-donor standard deviation exceeded 5%. A statistical classification framework was built for diagnosing cytomegalovirus status from the catalog of TCR beta chain sequences. In a later analysis, V and J genes were assigned by comparing TCR nucleotide sequences against IMGT/GENE-DB human TR gene sequences. The TCRdist pipeline was used in a later analysis to assign CDR3 sequences and most-parsimonious VDJ recombination scenarios. In a later analysis, every TCR beta chain was defined by the combination of its CDR3 amino acid sequence and its V-gene family, and reads without a unique V-gene family were dropped. In a later analysis, approximately 590 highly shared, low-generation-probability nucleotide sequences were removed to address suspected cross-contamination and a sequencing artifact. In a later analysis, a clonal expansion index for each public chain was calculated from normalized within-repertoire ranks of inferred template counts. In a later analysis, generation probabilities were computed with a VDJ recombination model fitted to out-of-frame rearrangements, and the resulting probabilities were checked against IGoR. A later analysis scored TCR-TCR, TCR-HLA and TCR-CMV co-occurrence with hypergeometric tests, applying a repertoire-size bias correction to TCR pairs. To estimate false discovery rates, a later analysis permuted the HLA or CMV assignments 20 times. A later analysis grouped co-occurring TCRs with DBSCAN, adding TCRdist sequence similarity when clustering within HLA-allele-positive subsets. Repertoires with fewer than 30,000 or more than 120,000 public chains were left out of co-occurrence clustering, as were five repertoires with anomalous nucleotide sharing. The source is immuneACCESS, and TCRdb retained only in-frame sequences with V and J called. Part of the clones is not carried over; for the studies checked, unresolved V genes explain less than half of this, and the remainder is unexplained. V and J calls and clone size are copied from that table; D and trimming were computed from the DNA. Recorded for this sample are 87,000 or so clones; about 75% of them occurred a single time. The leading ten clones occupy 4.5% to 6% of the sample.

What the research found in general, with its limitations: It was suggested by the authors that the approach could potentially be generalized to other disease states and immunological phenotypes. In a later genetic analysis, a missense DCLRE1C variant was associated with V-gene and J-gene trimming of TCR beta chains, and the association was replicated in an independent cohort. An earlier analysis of several hundred of the donors showed that most TCR beta V segments appeared in productive rearrangements either about 87% or about 30% of the time, which broadly matched IMGT annotations. The classifier was reported to diagnose cytomegalovirus status with high specificity and sensitivity in both the original cohort and the validation cohort. At a false discovery rate of 0.05, a later analysis linked approximately 18,000 TCR beta sequences to specific HLA alleles. According to a later genetic analysis, donors in an Asian-associated ancestry cluster had fewer N-insertions in productive TCRs than the approximately 650-donor mean. The earlier analysis of fewer than 750 of the donors excluded around 17 rarely observed V segments, including chromosome 9 orphons, because counts were too low. A cluster of highly shared sequence variants was judged likely to represent a technical artifact of the sequencing pipeline. In a later analysis, the rate of TCR association differed among HLA loci, with DRB1 alleles having the most associated TCRs and HLA-C alleles having the fewest. In this cohort, only TCR beta chains were sequenced, and detectable features were limited by the absence of alpha or paired-chain data. When HLA alleles, especially DR and DQ, strongly co-occurred, TCR associations were difficult to assign to individual alleles. A further reported finding was that TCR beta sequences accurately predicted the HLA-A and HLA-B alleles for most subjects in the first cohort. The study gave a list of roughly 150 TCR beta chains associated with cytomegalovirus. In a later analysis, several top co-occurrence clusters were reported to appear linked to parvovirus B19, influenza, CMV and Epstein-Barr virus. Three of the identified cytomegalovirus-associated TCR beta chains were confirmed in vitro to be specific for cytomegalovirus antigens. For the cohort, immune exposure information was limited to CMV serostatus. Some IMGT-functional V segments, including TRBV6-2 and TRBV6-3, could not be told apart with the 87-base-pair reads, so those segments were excluded. A later analysis found that most CMV-associated TCR beta chains appeared HLA-restricted, with HLA associations seemingly driven largely by CMV exposure. While some public TCRs were present in many individuals, most TCR sequences turned up only very rarely across donors. HLA typing was unavailable for some donors at each locus, so association tests used only the typed subset. Compared with equally common non-associated chains, HLA-associated TCR beta chains in a later analysis were more clonally expanded and had lower generation probabilities. Linkage disequilibrium might explain the correlated functional status among segregating V segments, but an unknown experimental factor could not be excluded. The presence/absence analyses assumed that sequencing depth was roughly uniform across donors, and that assumption may not be true.

The cohort consisted of fewer than 700 healthy bone marrow donors. All cohort members were sampled while nominally healthy, although unrecorded immune exposures were likely present. The donor was CMV seronegative and was included in the group of under 450 seronegative cohort members. A peripheral blood sample was collected from each donor, and TCR beta sequencing was performed on peripheral blood mononuclear cells. Genomic DNA extraction from the blood cell samples was performed with the Qiagen DNeasy Blood Extraction Kit. In its sample, this clone was seen once. The antigen it recognizes is unknown. No qualities accompany the bases; no much larger clone lies one base away. The germline ends are 5 bases apart after V is trimmed by 6 bases and J by 2 bases. The CDR3 runs 13 amino acids, cysteine and phenylalanine included. Only the CDR3 portion is preserved as DNA: 39 bases, with reading frame beginning at the first base. CDR1 and CDR2 were assigned from the germline V gene (reference sequence) as LNHDA and SQIVND.

The sequence derives from a woman in her thirties or forties in good health and CMV-seronegative. Sequencing input: PBMCs. The V and J genes are TRBV19 and TRBJ2-6, with no confidently assigned D gene. The CDR3 protein: CASSQTGANVLTF. In nucleotides, the sequence is TGTGCCAGTAGCCAGACTGGGGCCAACGTCCTGACTTTC.